Described below is a single T cell receptor beta chain sequence and its context. This record belongs to a study of blood T cell repertoires in COVID-19. Study context: There were acute and convalescent COVID-19 samples, and they came from the United States, Italy and Spain. Nucleic acid was either cDNA or gDNA, and it came from T cells, B-cell-depleted T cells, or PBMCs.

Per the study methods: Reference gene primer amplification gave estimated nucleated cell counts. Repertoires were generated with immunoSEQ multiplex PCR, while TCRdb's copy carries only in-frame clones and drops some. Clone size and the V and J calls come from that table; the DNA yielded D and trimming. The sample yields around 270,000 clones, under 90% seen once. Per the germline V gene, CDR1 is SGHAT and CDR2 is FQNNGV. V gave up 6 bases and J gave up 2 bases; unmatched junction bases: 9. The CDR3 consists of 17 residues. Sequencing was performed on peripheral blood. This clonotype was obtained from a man in his sixties with acute or convalescent COVID-19. The chain employs TRBV11-2 and TRBJ2-7; TRBD2 aligns across 14 bases. The CDR3 sequence: CASSSWGTSGSPYEQYF. In DNA form, the CDR3 reads TGTGCCAGCAGTTCCTGGGGGACTAGCGGGAGTCCCTACGAGCAGTACTTC.